Below, 22 T cell receptor beta chains from the same sample are listed, as sequenced in a study of blood T cell repertoires in COVID-19. Here immunoSEQ multiplex PCR was the method, and the copy in TCRdb shows in-frame clones only, minus some. The table records 110,000 to 150,000 clones, just over 85% of them present only once. The sample taken for sequencing was peripheral blood. The receptors stem from a woman between 55 and 75 years old with acute or convalescent COVID-19.

This clone was seen many times. The chain combines TRBV9 with TRBJ2-3, with 7 positions matching TRBD2. The CDR3 sequence is 16 residues long. Germline V gene sequence: CDR1 SGDLS, CDR2 YYNGEE. J gave up 0 bases and V 4 bases, and 8 bases lay outside the gene matches. CDR3 sequence: CASSRGLPLSTDTQYF. The CDR3 DNA is TGTGCCAGCAGCAGGGGACTACCTCTAAGCACAGATACGCAGTATTTT.

The J gene is TRBJ1-5, the V gene TRBV10-3; TRBD1 matches 9 bases. J was trimmed by 5 bases and V by 6 bases; bases with no gene match: 5. The CDR3 extends over 14 amino acids. CDR1 and CDR2 from the germline V gene are ENHRY and SYGVKD. The CDR3 bases are TGTGCCATCAGCCCTGGGACAGGGTATCAGCCCCAGCATTTT. Encoded protein: CAISPGTGYQPQHF.

The rearrangement links TRBV14 to TRBJ1-1; D call uncertain. The V gene lost 3 bases and the J gene lost 1 base, with 9 bases spanning the gap. Germline lookup yields CDR1 SGHDN and CDR2 FVKESK. This CDR3 has 14 residues. This CDR3 is CASSHSGKNTEAFF. DNA for the CDR3: TGTGCCAGCAGCCATTCGGGGAAGAACACTGAAGCTTTCTTT.

V is TRBV10-3 and J is TRBJ1-5; 7 bases line up with TRBD1. CDR3 size: 14 residues. Trimming at V came to 6 bases and at J to 3 bases, leaving 5 bases not matched to a gene. CDR1 and CDR2 from the germline V gene are ENHRY and SYGVKD. The DNA of the CDR3 is TGTGCCATCAGCCGGGACAGCAACAATCAGCCCCAGCATTTT. This translates into CAISRDSNNQPQHF.

The CDR3 reads CASSLVGGAPTF. Here the CDR3 DNA reads TGTGCCAGCAGTTTAGTTGGGGGGGCCCCCACCTTC. The chain carries TRBV28 and TRBJ1-2; weak D call: TRBD1 (6 bases). Per germline, CDR1 MDHEN and CDR2 SYDVKM. This CDR3 contains 12 residues. The V end lost 2 bases, the J end lost 13 bases, and 14 bases lay between the germline ends.

This chain links TRBV6-5 with TRBJ2-7, with D perhaps TRBD1 (6 bases). Germline-derived CDR1 and CDR2 are MNHEY and SVGAGI. The V end lost 6 bases, the J end lost 2 bases, and 11 bases lay between the germline ends. This CDR3 has 13 amino acids. The DNA for the CDR3 is TGTGCCAGCAGCGCAAGGGGGACCTACGAGCAGTACTTC. It codes for CASSARGTYEQYF.

V usage is TRBV9 and J usage is TRBJ2-7; tentatively, D is TRBD1 (6 bases). The CDR3 sequence is 13 residues long. Germline-derived CDR1 and CDR2 are SGDLS and YYNGEE. V was shortened by 3 bases and J by 5 bases, with 12 bases between the two germline ends. CDR3 region: CASSAQGWNEQYF. CDR3 sequence (DNA): TGTGCCAGCAGCGCACAGGGATGGAACGAGCAGTACTTC.

The genes are TRBV5-8 and TRBJ2-7; D is ambiguous. With 4 bases removed from V and 0 bases from J, the gap between germline ends came to 11 bases. The CDR3 sequence is 14 residues long. Looked up from germline, CDR1 is SGHTS and CDR2 is YDEGEE. The CDR3: CASSALKNSYEQYF. The CDR3 coding sequence is TGTGCCAGCAGCGCACTAAAGAACTCCTACGAGCAGTACTTC. The full variable domain, in which reference TRBV5-8 and TRBJ2-7 provide the parts outside the CDR3, is EAGVTQSPTHLIKTRGQQATLRCSPISGHTSVYWYQQALGLGLQFLLWYDEGEERNRGNFPPRFSGRQFPNYSSELNVNALELEDSALYLCASSALKNSYEQYFGPGTRLTVT.

A word on this clone: Other DNA sequences within the sample encode an identical CDR3. This sequence joins TRBV7-9 and TRBJ1-5, with D perhaps TRBD1 (6 bases). V dropped 5 bases and J dropped 4 bases, with 9 bases sitting between them. Germline V CDR1 and CDR2: SEHNR, FQNEAQ (reference sequence). The CDR3 has 13 residues. The CDR3 DNA sequence: TGTGCCAGCAGCGCTACAGGGAATCAGCCCCAGCATTTT. This sequence encodes CASSATGNQPQHF.

The V and J genes are TRBV27 and TRBJ2-3; D uncertain. The CDR3 has 12 amino acids. V was shortened by 3 bases and J by 6 bases, with 7 bases between the two germline ends. Germline V lookup: CDR1 MNHEY, CDR2 SMNVEV (reference sequence). For the CDR3, the DNA is TGTGCCAGCAGTTTGGGCCGCGATACGCAGTATTTT. Encoded protein: CASSLGRDTQYF.

CDR3 in DNA: TGTGCCAGCAGCTTAGACCACGGAGGCCTTGAGCAGTTCTTC. This encodes CASSLDHGGLEQFF. The chain couples TRBV6-5 to TRBJ2-1; a possible D gene is TRBD2 (5 bases). The CDR3 has 14 residues. Germline CDR1 reads MNHEY; CDR2 reads SVGAGI. Trimming took 6 bases from V and 9 from J, leaving 18 bases between them.

This clone is labeled medium-sized. CDR3 in amino acids: CASSQAEQWGGGTEAFF. For the CDR3, the DNA is TGCGCCAGCAGCCAAGCCGAACAGTGGGGAGGAGGCACTGAAGCTTTCTTT. The chain employs TRBV4-1 and TRBJ1-1; D is undetermined. CDR1 and CDR2 from the germline V gene are MGHRA and YSYEKL. The CDR3 covers 17 residues. V dropped 1 base and J dropped 4 bases, with 19 bases sitting between them.

The rearrangement joins TRBV6-2 or TRBV6-3 to TRBJ1-5, with TRBD1 identical over 10 bases. Germline-derived CDR1 and CDR2 are MNHEY and SVGEGT. V trimming: 4 bases; J trimming: 6 bases; junction bases outside the gene matches: 9. The CDR3 is made up of 16 amino acids. The CDR3 DNA reads as TGTGCCAGCAGTTTGCCGGGACAGGGGTTTAGTCAGCCCCAGCATTTT. This encodes CASSLPGQGFSQPQHF.

V and J are TRBV28 and TRBJ2-5, with 8 bases identical to TRBD1. V was pared by 3 bases and J by 2 bases, with 5 bases of the junction left unmatched. This CDR3 comprises 15 residues. CDR1 is MDHEN and CDR2 is SYDVKM in the germline V gene. This chain's CDR3 is CASSFNRGRQETQYF. DNA of the CDR3: TGTGCCAGCAGTTTTAACAGGGGGAGGCAAGAGACCCAGTACTTC.

The rearrangement joins TRBV19 to TRBJ1-4; D is undetermined. Per the germline V gene, CDR1 is LNHDA and CDR2 is SQIVND (reference sequence). V was pared by 6 bases and J by 7 bases, with 12 bases between. The CDR3 runs 13 residues. The CDR3 nucleotides read TGTGCCAGTAGCGGTTCAGAGGGTGAAAAACTGTTTTTT. Translating it yields CASSGSEGEKLFF. Variable domain in full (rest from reference TRBV19 and TRBJ1-4): DGGITQSPKYLFRKEGQNVTLSCEQNLNHDAMYWYRQDPGQGLRLIYYSQIVNDFQKGDIAEGYSVSREKKESFPLTVTSAQKNPTAFYLCASSGSEGEKLFFGSGTQLSVL.

The chain joins TRBV5-6 to TRBJ2-2, with a weak D call TRBD1 (6 bases). The germline V gene encodes CDR1 SGHDT and CDR2 YYEEEE. V lost 1 base and J lost 5, with 15 bases in between. CDR3 length: 16 amino acids. The CDR3 sequence: CASSLPTGYITGELFF. For the CDR3, the DNA is TGTGCCAGCAGCTTGCCCACAGGGTACATAACCGGGGAGCTGTTTTTT.

V is TRBV19 and J is TRBJ2-7; 9 bases align to TRBD1. The CDR3 consists of 14 residues. V dropped 6 bases and J dropped 3; count of bases not matched to a gene: 6. Germline CDR1 is LNHDA and CDR2 is SQIVND (reference sequence). CDR3 amino acids: CASSRTGGNYEQYF. The CDR3 DNA sequence: TGTGCCAGTAGCAGAACAGGGGGCAACTACGAGCAGTACTTC.

Written as DNA, the CDR3 is TGCGCCAGCAGCCAGGAGACAGGGGGCGCGAGCACTGAAGCTTTCTTT. Amino acids: CASSQETGGASTEAFF. This chain uses TRBV4-1 with TRBJ1-1; 10 bases line up with TRBD1. The CDR3 totals 16 residues. Germline trimming cut 3 bases from V and 4 bases from J; bases unmatched to any gene: 8. Germline CDR1 reads MGHRA; CDR2 reads YSYEKL.

The chain combines TRBV10-2 with TRBJ2-7, with 7 bases identical to TRBD2. The CDR3 runs to 15 residues. The V segment lost 6 bases and the J segment 4 bases; nucleotides outside the gene matches: 12. In germline, CDR1 is WSHSY, CDR2 SAAADI. The CDR3 loop reads CASSGEGTSSYEQYF. CDR3 DNA: TGCGCCAGCAGCGGGGAGGGGACGAGTTCGTACGAGCAGTACTTC.

The CDR3 DNA follows: TGTGCCAGCAGCTTATACAGGGGTGGAGAGACCCAGTACTTC. Translation gives CASSLYRGGETQYF. This chain links TRBV11-3 with TRBJ2-5, with TRBD1 matching over 7 bases. The CDR3 runs 14 residues. V shed 2 bases and J 4 bases; nucleotides not matched to a gene: 4. Germline assignment: CDR1 SGHNT and CDR2 YENEEA.

The J gene is TRBJ2-2, the V gene TRBV19, with D unresolved. CDR1 and CDR2 from the germline V gene are LNHDA and SQIVND (reference sequence). The CDR3 is made up of 14 amino acids. V was clipped by 1 base and J by 2 bases, with 5 bases between them. DNA for the CDR3: TGTGCCAGTAGTATAGCGTCCAACACCGGGGAGCTGTTTTTT. Protein product: CASSIASNTGELFF.

The chain is built from TRBV7-3 and TRBJ2-3, with a weak D call TRBD1 (5 bases). V dropped 0 bases and J dropped 0 bases, with 7 bases sitting between them. Germline V gives CDR1 SGHTA, CDR2 FQGTGA. The CDR3 is 15 residues long. The CDR3 coding sequence is TGTGCCAGCAGCTTAACGGGGCCGAGCACAGATACGCAGTATTTT. This encodes CASSLTGPSTDTQYF.